The 19 T cell receptor beta chains in this list originate from one sample, sequenced in a study of regulatory T cells in long-lasting Graves disease. Assembly of TCR beta libraries relied on iRepertoire HTBI primers together with Arm-PCR of CDR3 regions. TCRdb reprocessed the multiplex PCR reads with MiXCR, giving one entry per CDR3 protein. The sample has a few hundred thousand distinct CDR3 sequences; 20% to 30% are singletons. Time point indicated: persistent/refractory GD, antithyroid drugs over 5 years with positive TRAb. Extracted RNA from PBMCs served as the source of the TCR library. Here the sequenced sample was peripheral blood mononuclear cells (PBMCs), taken when the disease was refractory, from a patient treated with antithyroid drugs. These receptor sequences come from a female donor with Graves disease.

This clonotype was seen at least ten times. The chain carries TRBV24-1 and TRBJ2-5; possible D gene TRBD1, 6 bases. CDR3 length: 15 amino acids. CDR1 KGHDR and CDR2 SFDVKD come from the germline V gene. V gave up 3 bases and J gave up 1 base, with 11 bases separating them. DNA for the CDR3: TGTGCCACCAGTGATCGCCAGGGGACCCAAGAGACCCAGTACTTC. Translating gives CATSDRQGTQETQYF.

The chain is built from TRBV19 and TRBJ2-3, with D tentatively TRBD2 (6 bases). The CDR3 loop spans 14 amino acids. CDR1 is LNHDA and CDR2 is SQIVND in the germline V gene (reference sequence). The ends were cut back, 7 bases at V and 0 bases at J, with 11 bases in the middle. Written as DNA, the CDR3 is TGTGCCAGTAAGGTAGCGGCTAGCACAGATACGCAGTATTTT. Amino acids: CASKVAASTDTQYF. The whole variable domain, remainder taken from reference TRBV19 and TRBJ2-3, is DGGITQSPKYLFRKEGQNVTLSCEQNLNHDAMYWYRQDPGQGLRLIYYSQIVNDFQKGDIAEGYSVSREKKESFPLTVTSAQKNPTAFYLCASKVAASTDTQYFGPGTRLTVL.

The chain carries TRBV7-2 and TRBJ1-4; 10 bases align to TRBD1. V gave up 5 bases and J gave up 8 bases; unmatched junction bases: 8. CDR1 is SGHTA, CDR2 FQGNSA, per germline. This CDR3 contains 15 residues. The CDR3 loop is CASSRGTGDGEKLFF. CDR3 nucleotides: TGTGCCAGCAGCCGCGGGACAGGGGATGGGGAAAAACTGTTTTTT.

At least ten counts were recorded for this clonotype. V is TRBV20-1 and J is TRBJ2-7; 12 bases line up with TRBD2. V shed 6 bases and J 8 bases; nucleotides not matched to a gene: 5. Germline V gene lookup returns CDR1 DFQATT and CDR2 SNEGSKA (reference sequence). CDR3 size: 12 residues. CDR3 nucleotides: TGCAGTGCAAAACTAGCGGGAGGACAGCAGTACTTC. It specifies CSAKLAGGQQYF.

The chain combines TRBV18 with TRBJ2-4, with 8 bases fitting TRBD1. Germline CDR1 KGHSH, CDR2 LQKENI. V shed 3 bases, J shed 9 bases, and the junction held 7 bases outside the gene matches. CDR3 length: 14 amino acids. CDR3 loop: CASSPEGRGPIQYF. CDR3 coding DNA: TGTGCCAGCTCACCTGAGGGCAGGGGGCCCATTCAGTACTTC.

This clonotype was found a few times. The gene calls are TRBV19 and TRBJ1-5; a weak D match, TRBD1 (5 bases). Trimming left V 6 bases short and J 1 base short, with 13 bases between. From germline, CDR1 is LNHDA and CDR2 SQIVND (reference sequence). There are 15 residues in the CDR3. The CDR3 is CASRLQAASNQPQHF. CDR3 DNA: TGTGCCAGTAGGTTACAGGCGGCAAGCAATCAGCCCCAGCATTTT.

The genes are TRBV20-1 and TRBJ2-1, with 9 bases that match TRBD2. The CDR3 is made up of 16 amino acids. The V segment lost 3 bases and the J segment 6 bases; nucleotides outside the gene matches: 12. The germline gives CDR1 DFQATT, CDR2 SNEGSKA (reference sequence). This CDR3 is CSASPPGGRAGNEQFF. The CDR3 DNA is TGCAGTGCTAGTCCCCCCGGCGGGAGGGCAGGCAATGAGCAGTTCTTC.

This clonotype was seen repeatedly, ten times or more. V usage is TRBV28 and J usage is TRBJ1-2; 7 positions match TRBD1. CDR1 and CDR2 (germline): MDHEN, SYDVKM. This CDR3 is 15 amino acids long. Trimming cost V 6 bases and J 8 bases; bases outside gene matches: 15. This CDR3 reads CASSLTGAGGGGYTF. CDR3 nucleotides: TGTGCCAGCAGCCTAACAGGGGCAGGAGGAGGGGGCTACACCTTC.

This chain joins TRBV6-2 or TRBV6-3 and TRBJ1-4, with D possibly TRBD1 on 6 matching bases. The CDR3 is made up of 12 amino acids. With 6 bases removed from V and 8 bases from J, the gap between germline ends came to 10 bases. The germline CDR1 and CDR2 sequences are MNHEY and SVGEGT. CDR3 sequence reads: CASRIGGEKLFF. CDR3 bases: TGTGCCAGCAGGATAGGGGGAGAAAAACTGTTTTTT.

There are a few counts of this clonotype. The rearrangement uses TRBV5-5 and TRBJ1-2, with TRBD1 matching 7 bases. V trimming: 0 bases; J trimming: 5 bases; junction bases outside the gene matches: 4. The germline CDR1 and CDR2 sequences are SGHKS and YYEKEE (reference sequence). CDR3 size: 14 residues. DNA of the CDR3: TGTGCCAGCAGCTTGGAAACAGGGGATTATGGCTACACCTTC. Protein sequence: CASSLETGDYGYTF.

This clonotype was counted many times. The CDR3 region is CASSQDRVATEAFF. CDR3 nucleotides: TGTGCCAGCAGCCAGGACAGGGTGGCCACTGAAGCTTTCTTT. The V and J genes are TRBV6-1 and TRBJ1-1; TRBD1 aligns across 8 bases. CDR1 is MNHNS, CDR2 SASEGT, per germline. After removal of 6 bases from V and 4 bases from J, the junction contained 7 bases not matched to a gene. The CDR3 is 14 amino acids.

As concerns this clonotype: Possible read error: a much larger clone is one base away. DNA for the CDR3: TGTGCCAGCAGCGCGGGACAAGGGGGCGTGGAGACCCAGTACTTC. Its translation: CASSAGQGGVETQYF. The J gene is TRBJ2-5, the V gene TRBV9; 7 bases fit TRBD1. This CDR3 spans 15 amino acids. The V gene's germline CDR1 is SGDLS and CDR2 YYNGEE. V lost 3 bases to trimming and J lost 5 bases; unmatched junction nucleotides: 10.

Ten or more counts support this clonotype. This chain uses TRBV2 with TRBJ2-2, with TRBD2 as a possible D gene (6 bases). Germline V lookup: CDR1 SNHLY, CDR2 FYNNEI. CDR3 length equals 13 residues. V was trimmed by 7 bases and J by 7 bases, leaving 13 bases between them. The CDR3 bases are TGTGCCAGCACTGGGGCGCGGGGCGGGGAGCTGTTTTTT. It yields the protein CASTGARGGELFF.

At least ten counts were recorded for this clonotype. The genes are TRBV12-3 or TRBV12-4 and TRBJ2-7; 10 bases agree with TRBD2. This CDR3 region has 17 residues. After removal of 5 bases from V and 3 bases from J, the junction contained 13 bases not matched to a gene. CDR3 in DNA: TGTGCCAGCAGTCCCCAAACAGCGGGAGGGGTCGGCTACGAGCAGTACTTC. This sequence encodes CASSPQTAGGVGYEQYF.

The sample holds many counts of this clonotype. Germline and junction disagree at one end, which may indicate a read error. The rearrangement joins TRBV28 to TRBJ2-5; the D gene is possibly TRBD1 (6 bases). This CDR3 comprises 16 residues. Germline V lookup: CDR1 MDHEN, CDR2 SYDVKM. The CDR3 spells CASRLSRGFGQETQYF. For the CDR3, the DNA is TGTGCCAGCAGGTTATCCAGGGGTTTCGGCCAAGAGACCCAGTACTTC.

As concerns this clonotype: The junction shows a germline mismatch at one end, possibly a read error. The chain employs TRBV28 and TRBJ1-5, with D hard to call. Germline CDR1 is MDHEN and CDR2 is SYDVKM. The CDR3 contains 15 residues. In DNA, the CDR3 is TGTGCCAGCAGTTTAGGTGGACGCCGCAATCAGCTCCAGCATTTT. Protein: CASSLGGRRNQLQHF.

In this sample, this clonotype turned up many times. The genes are TRBV7-6 and TRBJ2-5; the D call may be TRBD1 or TRBD2 (6 bases each). The CDR3 runs to 17 residues. CDR1 is SGHVS, CDR2 FNYEAQ, per germline. Deletions cut 0 bases from V and 1 base from J, with 15 bases between. The CDR3 sequence: CASSLARGHKVQETQYF. CDR3 nucleotide sequence: TGTGCCAGCAGCTTAGCGCGGGGACATAAAGTCCAAGAGACCCAGTACTTC. The full variable domain, its missing parts supplied by reference TRBV7-6 and TRBJ2-5, is GAGVSQSPRYKVTKRGQDVALRCDPISGHVSLYWYRQALGQGPEFLTYFNYEAQQDKSGLPNDRFSAERPEGSISTLTIQRTEQRDSAMYRCASSLARGHKVQETQYFGPGTRLLVL.

V is TRBV10-1 and J is TRBJ2-7, with 7 bases aligning to TRBD2. The CDR3 loop spans 20 amino acids. Trimming removed 5 bases from V and 0 bases from J; junction bases left unmatched: 22. Germline V lookup: CDR1 WNHNN, CDR2 SYGVQD (reference sequence). The CDR3 DNA reads TGCGCCAGCAGTTGCTATCGGGGACTACAGCTTCATCCTAGCTCCTACGAGCAGTACTTC. Translated, it gives CASSCYRGLQLHPSSYEQYF.

Comment on this clonotype: A clone one base away is much larger, so this may be a read error. The chain carries TRBV3-1 and TRBJ2-5, with 7 positions matching TRBD2. The length of the CDR3 is 16 residues. The germline CDR1 and CDR2 sequences are LGHDT and YNNKEL (reference sequence). The DNA for the CDR3 is TGTGCCGGCAGCCCAACTAGCGAAACGTACCAAGAGACCCAGTACTTC. Its translation: CAGSPTSETYQETQYF.